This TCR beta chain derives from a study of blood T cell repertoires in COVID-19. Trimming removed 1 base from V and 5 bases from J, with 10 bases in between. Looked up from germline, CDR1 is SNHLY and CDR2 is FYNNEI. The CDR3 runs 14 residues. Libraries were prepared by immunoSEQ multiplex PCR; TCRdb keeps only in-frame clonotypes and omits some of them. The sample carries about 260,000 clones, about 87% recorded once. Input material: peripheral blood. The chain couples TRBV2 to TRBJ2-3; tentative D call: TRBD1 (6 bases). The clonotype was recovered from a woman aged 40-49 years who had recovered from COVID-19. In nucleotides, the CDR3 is TGTGCCAGCAGTGAAGGGCAGGGGCTAGATACGCAGTATTTT. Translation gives CASSEGQGLDTQYF. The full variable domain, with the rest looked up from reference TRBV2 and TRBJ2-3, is EPEVTQTPSHQVTQMGQEVILRCVPISNHLYFYWYRQILGQKVEFLVSFYNNEISEKSEIFDDQFSVERPDGSNFTLKIRSTKLEDSAMYFCASSEGQGLDTQYFGPGTRLTVL.